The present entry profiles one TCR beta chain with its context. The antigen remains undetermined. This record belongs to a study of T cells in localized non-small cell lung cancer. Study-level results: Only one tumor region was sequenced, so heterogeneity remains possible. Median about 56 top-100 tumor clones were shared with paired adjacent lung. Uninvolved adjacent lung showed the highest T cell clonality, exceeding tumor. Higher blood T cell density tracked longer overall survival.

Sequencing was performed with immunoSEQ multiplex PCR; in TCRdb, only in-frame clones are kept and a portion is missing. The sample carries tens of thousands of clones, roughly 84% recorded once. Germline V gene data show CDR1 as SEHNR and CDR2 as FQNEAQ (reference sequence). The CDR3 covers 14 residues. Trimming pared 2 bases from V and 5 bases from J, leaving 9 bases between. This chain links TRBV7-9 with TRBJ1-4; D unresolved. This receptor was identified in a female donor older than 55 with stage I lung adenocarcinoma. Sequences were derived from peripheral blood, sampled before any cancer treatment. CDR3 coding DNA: TGTGCCAGCAGCTTATTGGGAGGGAATGAAAAACTGTTTTTT. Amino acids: CASSLLGGNEKLFF. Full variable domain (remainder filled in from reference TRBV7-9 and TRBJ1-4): DTGVSQNPRHKITKRGQNVTFRCDPISEHNRLYWYRQTLGQGPEFLTYFQNEAQLEKSRLLSDRFSAERPKGSFSTLEIQRTEQGDSAMYLCASSLLGGNEKLFFGSGTQLSVL.